Below, 21 T cell receptor beta chains from the same sample are listed, as sequenced in a study of cytomegalovirus exposure and HLA in healthy donors. Primers for the PCR totalled 60 Vbeta and 13 Jbeta. Clones were sequenced by immunoSEQ multiplex PCR, and TCRdb holds only the in-frame ones, with some missing. The table has some 180,000 clones, about four fifths seen once; the top ten hold about 3%. The sequenced sample consisted of PBMCs. These receptors all come from a female donor in good health and CMV-seronegative.

This clone was seen a single time. This sequence joins TRBV7-2 and TRBJ1-3; 8 nucleotides match TRBD1. The CDR3 covers 15 residues. Germline CDR1 reads SGHTA; CDR2 reads FQGNSA. V gave up 6 bases and J gave up 0 bases; unmatched junction bases: 4. The CDR3 reads CASRDRAFSGNTIYF. DNA of the CDR3: TGTGCCAGCAGGGACAGGGCCTTCTCTGGAAACACCATATATTTT.

The chain has TRBV11-3 and TRBJ2-2, with D possibly being TRBD2 (6 bases). This CDR3 is 14 amino acids long. From germline, CDR1 is SGHNT and CDR2 YENEEA. Trimming took 6 bases from V and 1 from J, leaving 9 bases between them. The CDR3 protein is CASRGTGNTGELFF. CDR3 nucleotide sequence: TGTGCCAGCAGGGGGACTGGGAACACCGGGGAGCTGTTTTTT.

This clone turned up a few times. This sequence joins TRBV7-2 and TRBJ2-1; D uncertain. Germline values: CDR1 SGHTA, CDR2 FQGNSA. V shed 5 bases and J shed 9 bases, with 8 bases lying between them. There are 11 residues in the CDR3. The CDR3, as DNA: TGTGCCAGCAGCGAGTCGAGTGAGCAGTTCTTC. This gives the protein CASSESSEQFF.

V usage is TRBV18 and J usage is TRBJ1-4, with TRBD1 matching 10 bases. Germline V gene sequence: CDR1 KGHSH, CDR2 LQKENI. Trimming cost V 3 bases and J 2 bases; bases outside gene matches: 3. This CDR3 contains 16 residues. CDR3 in DNA: TGTGCCAGCTCACCTCGACAGGGGGCGACTAATGAAAAACTGTTTTTT. Protein product: CASSPRQGATNEKLFF.

In this sample, this clone turned up once. This chain links TRBV29-1 with TRBJ2-7, with 10 bases matching TRBD2. Germline assignment: CDR1 SQVTM and CDR2 ANQGSEA. V lost 8 bases, J lost 6 bases, and 10 bases stayed unmatched. The CDR3 length is 13 residues. This chain's CDR3 is CSTQLAGLGEQYF. For the CDR3, the DNA is TGCAGCACCCAACTAGCGGGACTGGGCGAGCAGTACTTC.

This clone was seen only a few times. The CDR3 DNA is TGTGCCAGCAGCGGAACGACAGATAGCTCCTACGAGCAGTACTTC. Its protein product is CASSGTTDSSYEQYF. The V gene is TRBV5-5, the J gene TRBJ2-7; the D gene is possibly TRBD1 (5 bases). CDR3 length equals 15 residues. The germline V gene encodes CDR1 SGHKS and CDR2 YYEKEE (reference sequence). V lost 4 bases, J lost 0 bases, and 14 bases lay in between.

This rearrangement joins TRBV7-8 to TRBJ1-1; unclear D gene. The germline gives CDR1 SGHVS, CDR2 FQNEAQ. Deletions cut 5 bases from V and 7 bases from J, with 14 bases between. The CDR3 covers 13 residues. The CDR3 DNA reads TGTGCCAGCAGCCCGAGACTAGACGGTGAAGCTTTCTTT. Amino acids: CASSPRLDGEAFF.

This clone showed up just a few times. The chain combines TRBV6-5 with TRBJ1-6; D is unclear. V shed 5 bases and J shed 7 bases, with 12 bases lying between them. From germline, CDR1 is MNHEY and CDR2 SVGAGI. This CDR3 contains 14 residues. CDR3 region: CASSGRSFNSPLHF. The CDR3 DNA is TGTGCCAGCAGTGGGAGGAGTTTCAATTCACCCCTCCACTTT.

V and J are TRBV5-1 and TRBJ1-1; no clear D gene. This CDR3 has 14 residues. Trimming left V 0 bases short and J 2 bases short, with 8 bases between. Germline V CDR1 and CDR2: SGHRS, YFSETQ. CDR3 DNA sequence: TGCGCCAGCAGCTTGGGAGGGTTAAACACTGAAGCTTTCTTT. It encodes CASSLGGLNTEAFF.

The gene calls are TRBV21-1 and TRBJ2-7; TRBD1 is the table's D call and was not checked against the DNA. TRBV21-1 is assigned pseudogene status. This CDR3 is built from 15 residues. The CDR3 region has the DNA TGTGCCAGCAGCAGATGGACAGGGTCTACTCTCGAGCAGTACTTC. Translated, it gives CASSRWTGSTLEQYF.

This chain joins TRBV6-1 and TRBJ1-1, with D unresolved. The germline V gene encodes CDR1 MNHNS and CDR2 SASEGT. The CDR3 runs 13 residues. V lost 5 bases and J 0 bases, leaving 7 bases between the germline ends. The CDR3 loop reads CASSSSLNTEAFF. CDR3 nucleotides: TGTGCCAGCAGTTCGTCGTTGAACACTGAAGCTTTCTTT.

This clone has just one count. V and J are TRBV5-1 and TRBJ2-5; tentative D call: TRBD2 (6 bases). V lost 4 bases, J lost 4 bases, and 17 bases lay in between. Germline V lookup: CDR1 SGHRS, CDR2 YFSETQ. The CDR3 has 15 amino acids. In nucleotides, the CDR3 is TGCGCCAGCAGCCCGGGGACTGGTGGGGGAGAGACCCAGTACTTC. Encoded protein: CASSPGTGGGETQYF. Combining the CDR3 with reference TRBV5-1 and TRBJ2-5 gives the whole variable domain KAGVTQTPRYLIKTRGQQVTLSCSPISGHRSVSWYQQTPGQGLQFLFEYFSETQRNKGNFPGRFSGRQFSNSRSEMNVSTLELGDSALYLCASSPGTGGGETQYFGPGTRLLVL.

This sequence joins TRBV19 and TRBJ1-1; 7 bases are shared with TRBD1. The germline V gene encodes CDR1 LNHDA and CDR2 SQIVND (reference sequence). There are 15 residues in the CDR3. J gave up 0 bases and V 7 bases, and 8 bases lay outside the gene matches. CDR3 DNA: TGTGCCAGTAATTCTCCGGGACAGCTGAACACTGAAGCTTTCTTT. Protein product: CASNSPGQLNTEAFF.

A few counts support this clone. The chain has TRBV13 and TRBJ1-1; D uncertain. The germline gives CDR1 PRHDT, CDR2 FYEKMQ (reference sequence). The V end was cut by 3 bases, the J end by 1 base, with 3 bases between. This CDR3 comprises 12 residues. The DNA of the CDR3 is TGTGCCAGCAGCTTGGCGAACACTGAAGCTTTCTTT. It is translated as CASSLANTEAFF.

The CDR3 coding sequence is TGTGCCTGGAAGTTCCTAAACACTGAAGCTTTCTTT. This codes for CAWKFLNTEAFF. The V and J genes are TRBV30 and TRBJ1-1; no definite D call. CDR3 size: 12 residues. V was cut by 4 bases and J by 2 bases, with 8 bases left in between. Germline lookup yields CDR1 GTSNPN and CDR2 SVGIG (reference sequence).

The rearrangement joins TRBV30 to TRBJ1-2, with D maybe TRBD1 (6 bases). V was shortened by 0 bases and J by 4 bases, with 9 bases between the two germline ends. The germline V gene has CDR1 GTSNPN and CDR2 SVGIG (reference sequence). The CDR3 contains 13 residues. The CDR3 sequence: CAWSVGGAYGYTF. CDR3 nucleotides: TGTGCCTGGAGTGTAGGGGGGGCCTATGGCTACACCTTC.

The chain joins TRBV15 to TRBJ1-6; tentative D call: TRBD1 (5 bases). Germline CDR1 and CDR2: LNHNV and YYDKDF (reference sequence). V was pared by 5 bases and J by 6 bases, with 17 bases between. CDR3 length equals 16 residues. The DNA for the CDR3 is TGTGCCACCAGCTCTGCGGGGCAGGGCTTTAATTCACCCCTCCACTTT. This encodes CATSSAGQGFNSPLHF.

The rearrangement joins TRBV5-1 to TRBJ1-2; weak D call: TRBD1 (6 bases). Deletions cut 0 bases from V and 3 bases from J, with 9 bases between. The germline V gene encodes CDR1 SGHRS and CDR2 YFSETQ. CDR3 length equals 14 residues. CDR3 DNA: TGCGCCAGCAGCTTGGACAGGGCTGACTATGGCTACACCTTC. This translates into CASSLDRADYGYTF. Full variable domain (rest looked up from reference TRBV5-1 and TRBJ1-2): KAGVTQTPRYLIKTRGQQVTLSCSPISGHRSVSWYQQTPGQGLQFLFEYFSETQRNKGNFPGRFSGRQFSNSRSEMNVSTLELGDSALYLCASSLDRADYGYTFGSGTRLTVV.

The chain couples TRBV19 to TRBJ2-1, with D perhaps matching TRBD2 (5 bases). This CDR3 is 18 amino acids long. Germline CDR1 is LNHDA and CDR2 is SQIVND (reference sequence). The V end lost 2 bases, the J end lost 0 bases, and 17 bases lay between the germline ends. The CDR3 sequence: CASSINPWTGSSYNEQFF. The CDR3 DNA follows: TGTGCCAGTAGTATAAATCCTTGGACGGGAAGCTCCTACAATGAGCAGTTCTTC.

CDR3 amino acids: CAWSITPSGSGNTIYF. DNA of the CDR3: TGTGCCTGGAGTATCACCCCTTCGGGCTCTGGAAACACCATATATTTT. The chain employs TRBV30 and TRBJ1-3; D is undetermined. The CDR3 length is 16 residues. The V gene lost 2 bases and the J gene lost 0 bases, with 14 bases spanning the gap. CDR1 and CDR2 from the germline V gene are GTSNPN and SVGIG (reference sequence).

This chain uses TRBV5-5 with TRBJ2-7; D possibly corresponds to TRBD2 (7 bases). The V gene's germline CDR1 is SGHKS and CDR2 YYEKEE (reference sequence). The V end was cut by 2 bases, the J end by 4 bases, with 22 bases between. This CDR3 has 17 amino acids. The CDR3 sequence is CASSFAKRGGGRYEQYF. The CDR3 nucleotides read TGTGCCAGCAGCTTCGCCAAGAGGGGGGGCGGCAGGTACGAGCAGTACTTC.